Sequencing of this TCR beta chain was carried out in a study of tumor-infiltrating lymphocytes in primary liver carcinoma. Study-level background: Ranging in age from 30 to 69 years, the patients were men and women.

With respect to this clonotype: Its antigen is unknown. At one end, the junction sequence differs from germline, possibly due to a read error.

General study findings and limits: Tumor specimens were characterized by a significantly higher top-250-clone fraction than blood (p = 0.039). Paired tumor-adjacent and tumor-blood samples overlapped less than tumor region pairs did.

Per germline, CDR1 SEHNR and CDR2 FQNEAQ (reference sequence). This CDR3 spans 12 amino acids. DNA and RNA were both co-extracted from around 20-30 mg of bulk tissue that had not been sorted. Samples came from superior, inferior, lateral poles and tumor centre. Starting material of about 480 ng total RNA yielded TCR beta cDNA via a constant-region primer. Three nested multiplex PCR rounds, a slightly modified ARM-PCR method, built the TCR beta libraries. Each of the first two PCR rounds ran roughly 9 cycles with TRBV1-TRBV30 forward and C-beta reverse primers. A single record per CDR3 protein comes from TCRdb applying MiXCR to the multiplex PCR reads. The top ten clones hold approximately 13% of a sample with 70,000 to 85,000 distinct CDR3 sequences, over 70% of them seen once.

Material: liver tumor tissue from sampling region 4. Subset: tumor region T4, right-lateral pole. The chain couples TRBV7-9 to TRBJ1-2; D gene ambiguous. The TCR comes from a woman in her sixties or seventies with primary liver carcinoma and hepatitis B virus infection. The CDR3: CAISFPTYGYTF. CDR3 bases: TGTGCCATCAGCTTCCCCACGTATGGCTACACCTTC.